These 24 T cell receptor beta chains came from one sample sequenced in a study of regulatory T cells in long-lasting Graves disease. According to the study, TCR beta libraries were built with iRepertoire HTBI primers and CDR3-region Arm-PCR. TCRdb passed the multiplex PCR reads through MiXCR, listing each CDR3 protein once. Here the sample spans about 450,000 distinct CDR3 sequences, about 14% being singletons. Described time point: newly diagnosed GD, antithyroid drugs for less than 3 months. Extracted PBMC RNA gave rise to the TCR library. The sample was also reused in another study, on T cells in Graves' hyperthyroidism and ophthalmopathy.

The sample in question was peripheral blood mononuclear cells (PBMCs), obtained at new diagnosis, from a patient treated with antithyroid drugs. These receptors were collected from a woman between 50 and 59 years old with Graves disease.

In its sample, this clonotype was seen many times. The CDR3 sequence is CASSPTSGSYNEQFF. The CDR3 coding sequence is TGTGCCAGCAGTCCGACTAGCGGGAGCTACAATGAGCAGTTCTTC. The chain employs TRBV2 and TRBJ2-1; 12 bases match TRBD2. Germline CDR1 and CDR2: SNHLY and FYNNEI. The CDR3 totals 15 residues. The trim removed 5 bases at V and 3 bases at J, leaving 2 bases unmatched. Drawing the rest from reference TRBV2 and TRBJ2-1, the complete variable domain is EPEVTQTPSHQVTQMGQEVILRCVPISNHLYFYWYRQILGQKVEFLVSFYNNEISEKSEIFDDQFSVERPDGSNFTLKIRSTKLEDSAMYFCASSPTSGSYNEQFFGPGTRLTVL.

The chain combines TRBV4-1 with TRBJ2-3, with TRBD2 identical over 7 bases. Trimming took 4 bases from V and 0 from J; bases not matched to a gene: 4. Looked up from germline, CDR1 is MGHRA and CDR2 is YSYEKL. CDR3 length: 15 amino acids. CDR3: CASSRGSRSTDTQYF. As DNA, the CDR3 is TGCGCCAGCAGCCGCGGGAGTAGAAGCACAGATACGCAGTATTTT.

The chain joins TRBV5-1 to TRBJ1-2, with D perhaps TRBD1 (6 bases). Germline V gene lookup returns CDR1 SGHRS and CDR2 YFSETQ. V was shortened by 4 bases and J by 2 bases, with 9 bases between the two germline ends. The CDR3 has 13 residues. CDR3 loop: CASSQDRNYGYTF. Written as DNA, the CDR3 is TGCGCCAGCAGCCAAGACAGGAACTATGGCTACACCTTC.

The gene calls are TRBV24-1 and TRBJ2-1; TRBD2 agrees at 11 bases. The CDR3 is 18 residues long. The V segment lost 4 bases and the J segment 4 bases; nucleotides outside the gene matches: 11. The germline CDR1 and CDR2 sequences are KGHDR and SFDVKD. CDR3 in amino acids: CATSDPNSGRAAYNEQFF. The CDR3 DNA follows: TGTGCCACCAGTGACCCTAATAGCGGGAGGGCCGCATACAATGAGCAGTTCTTC.

This clonotype was detected ten times or more. This sequence joins TRBV28 and TRBJ2-1; tentatively, D is TRBD2 (5 bases). Germline assignment: CDR1 MDHEN and CDR2 SYDVKM. This CDR3 comprises 14 residues. Trimming removed 6 bases at V and 2 bases at J, with 11 bases between. The CDR3 loop reads CASRTRLPYNEQFF. Here the CDR3 DNA reads TGTGCCAGCAGAACTAGACTTCCCTACAATGAGCAGTTCTTC.

This clonotype has a count of ten or more. DNA of the CDR3: TGTGCCAGCACTATCCGGTTATTGCATGACGAGCAGTACTTC. This encodes CASTIRLLHDEQYF. This chain uses TRBV2 with TRBJ2-7; D is uncertain. CDR3 length: 14 amino acids. V lost 7 bases to trimming and J lost 5 bases, with 18 bases between them. The V gene's germline CDR1 is SNHLY and CDR2 FYNNEI.

This clonotype was detected only a few times. The chain joins TRBV3-1 to TRBJ2-7; 7 positions agree with TRBD2. The CDR3 loop spans 13 amino acids. V lost 2 bases to trimming and J lost 7 bases; unmatched junction nucleotides: 5. Germline V gene sequence: CDR1 LGHDT, CDR2 YNNKEL (reference sequence). The CDR3 is CASSQREGREQYF. The CDR3 bases are TGTGCCAGCAGCCAAAGGGAGGGCCGGGAGCAGTACTTC.

There are a few counts of this clonotype. The chain has TRBV6-2 or TRBV6-3 and TRBJ2-5; D not certain. The CDR3 length is 14 residues. V was clipped by 0 bases and J by 1 base, with 6 bases between them. Germline CDR1 and CDR2: MNHEY and SVGEGT. This CDR3 reads CASSYSSSQETQYF. CDR3 nucleotide sequence: TGTGCCAGCAGTTACTCGTCGAGCCAAGAGACCCAGTACTTC.

This clonotype came up a few times. V usage is TRBV3-1 and J usage is TRBJ1-3; weak D call: TRBD1 (5 bases). The germline gives CDR1 LGHDT, CDR2 YNNKEL (reference sequence). Trimming took off 3 bases at V and 4 bases at J, with 7 bases between the two ends. This CDR3 is built from 13 residues. The CDR3 DNA follows: TGTGCCAGCAGCCAGGGACCGGGAAACACCATATATTTT. It is translated as CASSQGPGNTIYF.

This clonotype was seen a handful of times. This chain connects TRBV6-5 to TRBJ2-3, with D uncertain. Trimming removed 2 bases at V and 6 bases at J, with 3 bases between. CDR3 length: 11 residues. Looked up from germline, CDR1 is MNHEY and CDR2 is SVGAGI. CDR3 sequence reads: CASSYLDTQYF. In DNA form, the CDR3 reads TGTGCCAGCAGTTACCTGGATACGCAGTATTTT.

This clonotype has a handful of counts. The chain joins TRBV9 to TRBJ1-2; D may be TRBD1 (6 bases). The germline V and J ends were trimmed by 1 base and 7 bases, with 20 bases remaining between them. The CDR3 runs 16 residues. Germline V gene data show CDR1 as SGDLS and CDR2 as YYNGEE. CDR3 region: CASSVSRSGGRGGYTF. CDR3 DNA: TGTGCCAGCAGCGTAAGCCGGTCGGGGGGCCGGGGTGGCTACACCTTC.

The chain carries TRBV10-3 and TRBJ1-2; D gene unclear. This CDR3 contains 13 residues. V was trimmed by 0 bases and J by 6 bases, leaving 8 bases between them. The germline V gene has CDR1 ENHRY and CDR2 SYGVKD. The CDR3 here is CAISESVGDGYTF. DNA for the CDR3: TGTGCCATCAGTGAGTCGGTCGGGGATGGCTACACCTTC.

This chain links TRBV7-6 with TRBJ2-1; 9 bases align to TRBD2. Germline trimming cut 4 bases from V and 9 bases from J; bases unmatched to any gene: 13. This CDR3 is 16 amino acids long. Looked up from germline, CDR1 is SGHVS and CDR2 is FNYEAQ. The CDR3 is CASSYGGVAGESEQFF. CDR3 sequence (DNA): TGTGCCAGCAGCTACGGGGGAGTAGCGGGAGAGAGTGAGCAGTTCTTC.

Many counts were recorded for this clonotype. The V call is TRBV18, the J call TRBJ2-5, with no clear D. The V gene lost 0 bases and the J gene lost 5 bases, with 13 bases spanning the gap. There are 15 residues in the CDR3. Germline loops: CDR1 KGHSH, CDR2 LQKENI. CDR3 loop: CASSPPAADGETQYF. CDR3 nucleotides: TGTGCCAGCTCACCACCGGCGGCGGATGGGGAGACCCAGTACTTC.

This clonotype appeared once. CDR3 region: CSARPPSGRLDNEQFF. The CDR3 DNA reads TGCAGTGCTAGACCCCCTAGCGGGAGGCTGGACAATGAGCAGTTCTTC. The chain employs TRBV20-1 and TRBJ2-1; TRBD2 aligns across 11 bases. V dropped 2 bases and J dropped 5; count of bases not matched to a gene: 8. The CDR3 length is 16 residues. CDR1 and CDR2 from the germline V gene are DFQATT and SNEGSKA (reference sequence).

At least ten counts were recorded for this clonotype. V and J are TRBV5-1 and TRBJ2-1; D possibly corresponds to TRBD2 (6 bases). The germline V gene has CDR1 SGHRS and CDR2 YFSETQ. This CDR3 contains 17 residues. V lost 0 bases, J lost 5 bases, and 18 bases lay in between. The DNA of the CDR3 is TGCGCCAGCAGCTTGGCCTATGGGGGGAGTATCGACAATGAGCAGTTCTTC. Residues: CASSLAYGGSIDNEQFF.

V is TRBV2 and J is TRBJ2-7, with D unresolved. This CDR3 contains 14 residues. Trimming removed 1 base at V and 3 bases at J, with 10 bases between. Germline lookup yields CDR1 SNHLY and CDR2 FYNNEI. The CDR3 region is CASSEGVFGYEQYF. As DNA, the CDR3 is TGTGCCAGCAGTGAAGGGGTGTTTGGCTACGAGCAGTACTTC.

This clonotype came up many times. CDR3 in amino acids: CAWSGINEQFF. The CDR3 DNA sequence: TGTGCCTGGAGTGGAATTAATGAGCAGTTCTTC. The chain is built from TRBV30 and TRBJ2-1; the D is unclear. The CDR3 runs to 11 residues. Germline-derived CDR1 and CDR2 are GTSNPN and SVGIG (reference sequence). V lost 1 base and J 7 bases, leaving 5 bases between the germline ends.

In this sample, this clonotype turned up many times. The J gene is TRBJ2-7, the V gene TRBV6-1; D perhaps matches TRBD1 (6 bases). CDR1 and CDR2 from the germline V gene are MNHNS and SASEGT. The CDR3 has 13 amino acids. Trimming took 5 bases from V and 7 from J, leaving 15 bases between them. The CDR3 DNA sequence: TGTGCCAGCAGTCTGACCGACAGGCTAGAGCAGTACTTC. Translation gives CASSLTDRLEQYF.

This clonotype was observed a handful of times. The chain links TRBV30 to TRBJ2-1; D may match TRBD1 or TRBD2 (5 bases each). V was trimmed by 3 bases and J by 0 bases, leaving 15 bases between them. The germline V gene has CDR1 GTSNPN and CDR2 SVGIG (reference sequence). This CDR3 region has 16 residues. CDR3 residues: CAWREGPGFSYNEQFF. The CDR3 nucleotides read TGTGCCTGGAGAGAGGGACCAGGGTTCTCCTACAATGAGCAGTTCTTC.

This clonotype was found a few times. The chain recombines TRBV20-1 with TRBJ2-1; either TRBD1 or TRBD2 may supply D (5 bases each). Trimming left V 1 base short and J 6 bases short, with 19 bases between. Looked up from germline, CDR1 is DFQATT and CDR2 is SNEGSKA (reference sequence). The CDR3 is made up of 16 amino acids. The CDR3 is CSARAPGITRGNEQFF. The CDR3 nucleotides are TGCAGTGCTAGAGCCCCGGGAATTACAAGGGGCAATGAGCAGTTCTTC.

This clonotype was counted many times. The rearrangement links TRBV27 to TRBJ2-7; 9 positions agree with TRBD1. The CDR3 has 15 amino acids. V shed 2 bases, J shed 6 bases, and the junction held 8 bases outside the gene matches. CDR1 is MNHEY and CDR2 is SMNVEV in the germline V gene (reference sequence). The CDR3 DNA reads as TGTGCCAGCAGTTTACTGGGACAGGGTCTTACCGAGCAGTACTTC. Translation: CASSLLGQGLTEQYF.

This clonotype was found a few times. The V gene is TRBV6-5, the J gene TRBJ2-7; 7 positions match TRBD2. The trim removed 2 bases at V and 6 bases at J, leaving 4 bases unmatched. The CDR3 loop spans 13 amino acids. CDR1 is MNHEY, CDR2 SVGAGI, per germline. This CDR3 is CASSYGRAGEQYF. CDR3 in DNA: TGTGCCAGCAGTTACGGGAGGGCCGGCGAGCAGTACTTC.

This clonotype was seen more than once but under ten times. The gene calls are TRBV4-1 and TRBJ2-3; tentatively, D is TRBD2 (7 bases). The CDR3 extends over 16 amino acids. Germline-derived CDR1 and CDR2 are MGHRA and YSYEKL. Trimming left V 7 bases short and J 2 bases short, with 19 bases between. Written as DNA, the CDR3 is TGCGCCAGCAAACAGGGAGGGGCTCCTATCACAGATACGCAGTATTTT. Translating gives CASKQGGAPITDTQYF.